This entry features one T cell receptor (beta chain) sequence. No antigen is known for it. The sample originates from a study of shared clonotypes between healthy human individuals. Method: immunoSEQ multiplex PCR; TCRdb's copy keeps in-frame clones and lacks some. The repertoire holds a few million clones, with 90% to 97% as singletons. Germline V gene lookup returns CDR1 MNHNY and CDR2 SVGAGI (reference sequence). V lost 8 bases, J lost 0 bases, and 1 base stayed unmatched. This CDR3 comprises 14 residues. Study outcomes and limitations: The naive CD4 repertoires of several donors were compared, and around 5.1% of clonotypes were shared.

The sequenced sample consisted of naive CD4+ T cells sorted from blood. Subset denoted: CD45RA+ positively selected. This sequence was found in a man aged 18 to 29 in good health. This sequence joins TRBV6-6 and TRBJ1-6; 7 nucleotides agree with TRBD1. The CDR3 loop is CASSGGSYNSPLHF. The CDR3 bases are TGTGCCAGCTCAGGGGGCTCCTATAATTCACCCCTCCACTTT.